This T cell receptor (beta chain) emerged from a study of CD8+CD57+ T cells in acquired aplastic anemia. The wider study: Where healthy donors were concerned, CD4+ cells averaged around 11 million reads.

Germline V CDR1 and CDR2: SNHLY, FYNNEI. This CDR3 has 15 amino acids. Trimming removed 10 bases from V and 5 bases from J; junction bases left unmatched: 9. The TCR beta profiling, which covered VDJ combination and CDR3 sequence, was carried out using genomic DNA as the template. TCRdb reprocessed the reads via MiXCR and lists one record per CDR3 protein. Among under 250,000 distinct CDR3 sequences listed, 30% to 40% were seen once. The chain has TRBV2 and TRBJ1-6; 9 bases are shared with TRBD1. The sequence came from a human donor in good health, serving as a control. The sequenced material came from sorted CD4+, CD8+, or CD8+CD57+ T cells (not recorded which) from PBMCs. CDR3 in amino acids: CATNRGQGNNSPLHF. The CDR3, as DNA: TGTGCCACAAATCGGGGACAGGGAAATAATTCACCCCTCCACTTT.